This entry features one TCR beta chain sequence. TCRdb keeps only in-frame clones here, not all; method: immunoSEQ multiplex PCR. This sample has more than 95,000 clones, with 75% to 90% found just once. These data originate in a study of blood T cell repertoires in COVID-19. Study in general: The study drew acute and convalescent COVID-19 samples from the United States, Italy and Spain.

In germline, CDR1 is SGHRS, CDR2 YFSETQ. CDR3 length equals 14 residues. V trimming: 0 bases; J trimming: 5 bases; junction bases outside the gene matches: 2. This TCR derives from a man aged 60 to 75 with acute or convalescent COVID-19. The sequencing sample was made of peripheral blood. The rearrangement links TRBV5-1 to TRBJ2-7, with 10 bases identical to TRBD2. The chain's CDR3 is CASSLGTSGNEQYF. CDR3 nucleotide sequence: TGCGCCAGCAGCTTGGGTACTAGCGGGAACGAGCAGTACTTC.